This T cell receptor (beta chain) comes out of a study of T cell responses to AZD1222 COVID-19 vaccine (dated by TCRdb to the early 2020s). Describing the broader study: A total of around 240 trial participants underwent TCR sequencing, of whom 200 to 220 received two doses of AZD1222 and about 25 received two doses of the MenACWY control vaccine. Trial participants were enrolled by age into 18-55, 56-69 and 70-plus year subgroups, with approximately 150, 30 and 60 TCR-sequenced participants respectively. Broader findings and caveats from the paper: Epitopes outside the regions mutated in the B.1.351 and B.1.1.7 variants were reportedly recognized by nearly half of the unique spike-specific TCRs. Conclusions about previously exposed vaccinees are limited, since just five to seven AZD1222 recipients were seropositive for SARS-CoV-2 at baseline. In the small 56-69-year group, the increase in depth fell short of significance, most likely because of low power. A significant rise in spike-specific TCR breadth and depth was observed after two AZD1222 doses relative to day 0 and relative to MenACWY recipients. Vaccine-associated CD4 TCRs spanned the whole spike protein, with dominant responses in regions 160-218 and 743-854. Participants were mostly white British, with more females than males. The authors suggested clonal diversity may have been underestimated. Because no samples from the day 14 peak response were available, repertoires could be characterized only after the peak T cell response.

The time point tag for this specimen amounts to: about 28 days (+/-7) after the second vaccine dose. AZD1222 recipients given second doses at about 4 weeks or at about 12 weeks were pooled, since spike-specific TCR depth and breadth were not found to differ between the two schedules. The vaccinee samples were drawn from two UK trials, COV001 and COV002, one of which was a single-blind randomized controlled phase 2/3 trial testing AZD1222 (ChAdOx1 nCoV-19) in healthy adults. Trial participant PBMC samples were collected at day 0 and day 28 after the second dose for TCRbeta chain sequencing. A remark on this clone: The antigen it recognizes is unknown. Base qualities were left out, and no much larger clone turns up one base away.

The CDR3 spans 15 residues, from the cysteine through the phenylalanine. CDR3 DNA is the only sequence kept; it has 45 bases, read in frame from the first base. Unmatched junction bases come to 5, with V trimmed by 1 base and J by 3 bases. The germline V gene (reference sequence) gives CDR1 as LNHNV and CDR2 as YYDKDF. The CDR3 regions of human TCRbeta chains were analyzed by immunosequencing. Turning to the authors' computational methods: Repertoire TCRs were checked for matches against a reference library of SARS-CoV-2-specific TCRs that had been generated using the MIRA antigen-specificity platform. Breadth meant the fraction of unique TCRs that were SARS-CoV-2-associated, whereas depth meant the fraction of total T cells that were SARS-CoV-2-associated. Using the MIRA data, every spike-specific TCR was mapped to the spike region that the TCR reacted to and assigned to either a CD4 or a CD8 class. Log10-transformed breadth and depth values were compared by one-way ANOVA with Sidak's multiple comparisons tests. TCRdb took this table from immuneACCESS and kept in-frame rearrangements with V and J called. Such tables lack part of the clones; where checked against another copy, unresolved V genes explain under half of the gap, and the rest is unexplained. V and J calls and clone size are as listed in that table; D and trimming were resolved from the DNA. In all, the sample holds around 170,000 clones, and about 86% of those were seen once. Around 10% of the sample is taken by the ten largest.

The clonotype was recovered from an adult who received the AZD1222 COVID-19 vaccine. Here the sequenced sample was peripheral blood, taken 28 days after the second AZD1222 dose. The rearranged segments are TRBV15 and TRBJ2-7; 8 bases in the middle match TRBD1. The CDR3 sequence is CATSRANGQGYEQYF. The nucleotides are TGTGCCACCAGCAGAGCGAACGGACAGGGCTACGAGCAGTACTTC. With all but the CDR3 taken from the reference TRBV15 and TRBJ2-7 genes, the full variable domain is: DAMVIQNPRYQVTQFGKPVTLSCSQTLNHNVMYWYQQKSSQAPKLLFHYYDKDFNNEADTPDNFQSRRPNTSFCFLDIRSPGLGDTAMYLCATSRANGQGYEQYFGPGTRLTVT.